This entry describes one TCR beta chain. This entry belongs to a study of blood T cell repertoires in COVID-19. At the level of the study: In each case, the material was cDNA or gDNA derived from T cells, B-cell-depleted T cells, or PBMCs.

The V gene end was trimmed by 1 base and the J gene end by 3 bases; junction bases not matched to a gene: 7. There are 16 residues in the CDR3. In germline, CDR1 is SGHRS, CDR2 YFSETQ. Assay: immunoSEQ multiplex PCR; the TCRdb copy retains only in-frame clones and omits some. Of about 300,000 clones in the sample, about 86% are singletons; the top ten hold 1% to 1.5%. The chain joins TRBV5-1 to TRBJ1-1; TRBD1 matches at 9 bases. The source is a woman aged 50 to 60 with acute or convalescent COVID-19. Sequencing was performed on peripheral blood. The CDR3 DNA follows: TGCGCCAGCAGCTTGCAACCACAGGGGGCCGACACTGAAGCTTTCTTT. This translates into CASSLQPQGADTEAFF.